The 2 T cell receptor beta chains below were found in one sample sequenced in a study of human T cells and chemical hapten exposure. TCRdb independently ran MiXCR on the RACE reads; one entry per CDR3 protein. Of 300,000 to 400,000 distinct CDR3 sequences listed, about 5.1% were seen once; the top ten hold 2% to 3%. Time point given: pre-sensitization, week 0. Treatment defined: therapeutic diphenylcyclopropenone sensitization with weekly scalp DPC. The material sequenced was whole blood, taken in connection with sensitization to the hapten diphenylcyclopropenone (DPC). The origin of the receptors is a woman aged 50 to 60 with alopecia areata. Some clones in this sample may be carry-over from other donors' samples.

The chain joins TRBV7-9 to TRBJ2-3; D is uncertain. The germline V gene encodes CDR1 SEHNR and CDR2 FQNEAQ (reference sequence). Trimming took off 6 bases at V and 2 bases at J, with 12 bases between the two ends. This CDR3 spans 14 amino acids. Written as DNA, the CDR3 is TGTGCCAGCAGGGCACGGATCGACACAGATACGCAGTATTTT. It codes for CASRARIDTDTQYF. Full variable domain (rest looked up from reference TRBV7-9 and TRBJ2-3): DTGVSQNPRHKITKRGQNVTFRCDPISEHNRLYWYRQTLGQGPEFLTYFQNEAQLEKSRLLSDRFSAERPKGSFSTLEIQRTEQGDSAMYLCASRARIDTDTQYFGPGTRLTVL.

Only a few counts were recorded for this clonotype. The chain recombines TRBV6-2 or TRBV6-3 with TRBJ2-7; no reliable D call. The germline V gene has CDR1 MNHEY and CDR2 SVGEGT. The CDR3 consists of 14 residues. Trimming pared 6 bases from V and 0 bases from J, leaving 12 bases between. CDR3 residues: CASSKDGPSYEQYF. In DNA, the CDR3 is TGTGCCAGCAGCAAGGACGGGCCCTCCTACGAGCAGTACTTC.